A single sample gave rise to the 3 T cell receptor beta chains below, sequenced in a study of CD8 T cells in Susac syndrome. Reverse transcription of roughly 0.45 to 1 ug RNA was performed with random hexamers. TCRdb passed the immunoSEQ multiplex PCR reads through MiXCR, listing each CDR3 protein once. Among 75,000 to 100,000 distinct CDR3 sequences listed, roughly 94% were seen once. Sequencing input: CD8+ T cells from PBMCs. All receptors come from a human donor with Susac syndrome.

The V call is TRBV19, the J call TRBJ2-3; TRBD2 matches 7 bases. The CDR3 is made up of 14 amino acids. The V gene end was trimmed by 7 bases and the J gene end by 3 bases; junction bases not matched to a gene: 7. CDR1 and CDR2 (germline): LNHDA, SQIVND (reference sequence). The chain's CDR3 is CASTVGGLTDTQYF. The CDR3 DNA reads TGTGCCAGTACGGTCGGGGGACTAACAGATACGCAGTATTTT.

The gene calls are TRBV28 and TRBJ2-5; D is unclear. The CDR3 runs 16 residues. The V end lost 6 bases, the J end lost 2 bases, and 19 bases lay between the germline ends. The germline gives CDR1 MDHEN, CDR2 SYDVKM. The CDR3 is CASSSLKGQPQETQYF. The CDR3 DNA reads TGTGCCAGCAGCTCCCTGAAGGGCCAACCTCAAGAGACCCAGTACTTC.

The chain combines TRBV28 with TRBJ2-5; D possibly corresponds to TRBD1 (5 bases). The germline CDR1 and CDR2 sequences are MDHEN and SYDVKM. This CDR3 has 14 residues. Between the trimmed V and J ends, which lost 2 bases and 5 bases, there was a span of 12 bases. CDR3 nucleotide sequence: TGTGCCAGCAGTTTAGAAGGGGAAAGGGAGACCCAGTACTTC. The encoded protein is CASSLEGERETQYF.